The sequence of this T cell receptor beta chain was determined in a study of shared clonotypes between healthy human individuals. Some clones are missing from TCRdb's copy, which holds only in-frame ones; the method was immunoSEQ multiplex PCR. In the table there are roughly 2 million clones, about 95% of which are singletons. CD45RO-negative cells were positively selected for CCR7, leaving out terminally differentiated effector memory CD45RA+ cells. Trimming removed 3 bases at V and 1 base at J, with 14 bases between. This CDR3 is 16 amino acids long. Germline V gene sequence: CDR1 MNHEY, CDR2 SMNVEV (reference sequence).

This TCR was sampled from a man aged 18 to 29 in good health. This chain uses TRBV27 with TRBJ2-3; tentative D call: TRBD1 (5 bases). The sequencing sample was made of naive CD8+ T cells sorted from blood. The CDR3 here is CASSFVQVLGTDTQYF. The CDR3 DNA is TGTGCCAGCAGTTTCGTACAGGTCCTCGGCACAGATACGCAGTATTTT.